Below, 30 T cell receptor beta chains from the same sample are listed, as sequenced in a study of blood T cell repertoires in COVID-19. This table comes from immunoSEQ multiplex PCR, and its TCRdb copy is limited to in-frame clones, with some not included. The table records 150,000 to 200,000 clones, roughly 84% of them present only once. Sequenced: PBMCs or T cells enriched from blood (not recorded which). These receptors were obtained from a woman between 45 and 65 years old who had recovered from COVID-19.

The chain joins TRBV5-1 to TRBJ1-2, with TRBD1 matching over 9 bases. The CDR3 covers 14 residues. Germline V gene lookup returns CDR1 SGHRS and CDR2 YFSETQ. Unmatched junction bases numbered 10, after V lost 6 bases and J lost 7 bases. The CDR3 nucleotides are TGCGCCAGCAACCCACAGGGGGCGTTGAGTGGCTACACCTTC. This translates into CASNPQGALSGYTF.

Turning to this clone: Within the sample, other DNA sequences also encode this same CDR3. CDR3 sequence: CASSLEGNYGYTF. In DNA form, the CDR3 reads TGCGCCAGCAGCTTAGAGGGTAACTATGGCTACACCTTC. This chain connects TRBV5-1 to TRBJ1-2; D gene unclear. The CDR3 consists of 13 residues. The germline gives CDR1 SGHRS, CDR2 YFSETQ. V was clipped by 2 bases and J by 1 base, with 6 bases between them.

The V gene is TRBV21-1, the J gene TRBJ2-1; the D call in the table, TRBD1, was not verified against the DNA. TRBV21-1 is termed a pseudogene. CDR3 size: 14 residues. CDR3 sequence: CATTGTGFYNEQFF. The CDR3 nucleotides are TGTGCCACGACCGGGACAGGTTTTTACAATGAGCAGTTCTTC.

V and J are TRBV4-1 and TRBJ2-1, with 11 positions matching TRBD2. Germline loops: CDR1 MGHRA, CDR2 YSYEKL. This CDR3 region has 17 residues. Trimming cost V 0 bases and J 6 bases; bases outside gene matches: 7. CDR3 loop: CASSQERVAGGPNEQFF. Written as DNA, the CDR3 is TGCGCCAGCAGCCAAGAAAGAGTAGCGGGGGGGCCCAATGAGCAGTTCTTC.

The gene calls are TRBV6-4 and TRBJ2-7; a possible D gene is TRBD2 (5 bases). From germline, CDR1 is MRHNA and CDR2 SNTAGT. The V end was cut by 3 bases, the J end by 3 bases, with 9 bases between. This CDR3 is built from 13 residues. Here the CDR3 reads CASSDRAGYEQYF. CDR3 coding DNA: TGTGCCAGCAGTGATAGGGCGGGCTACGAGCAGTACTTC.

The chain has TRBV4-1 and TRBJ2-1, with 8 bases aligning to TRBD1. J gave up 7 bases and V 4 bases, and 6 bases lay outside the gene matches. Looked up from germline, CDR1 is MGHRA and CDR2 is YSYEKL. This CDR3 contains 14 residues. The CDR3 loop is CASSLLDRVNEQFF. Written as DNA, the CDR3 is TGCGCCAGCAGCCTACTGGACAGGGTAAATGAGCAGTTCTTC.

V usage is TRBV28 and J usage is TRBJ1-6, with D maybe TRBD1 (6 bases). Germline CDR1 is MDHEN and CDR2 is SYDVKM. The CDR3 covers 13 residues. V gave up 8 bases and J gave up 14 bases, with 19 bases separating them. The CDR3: CASLTTGTLTLHF. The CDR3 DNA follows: TGTGCCAGCCTTACGACGGGGACATTAACCCTCCACTTT.

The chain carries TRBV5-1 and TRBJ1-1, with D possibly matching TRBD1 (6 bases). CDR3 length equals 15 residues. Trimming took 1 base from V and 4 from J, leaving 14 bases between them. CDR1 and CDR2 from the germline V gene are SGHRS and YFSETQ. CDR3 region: CASSLTYGQPTEAFF. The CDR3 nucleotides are TGCGCCAGCAGCTTGACCTATGGACAGCCCACTGAAGCTTTCTTT. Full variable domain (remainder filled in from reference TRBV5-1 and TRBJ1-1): KAGVTQTPRYLIKTRGQQVTLSCSPISGHRSVSWYQQTPGQGLQFLFEYFSETQRNKGNFPGRFSGRQFSNSRSEMNVSTLELGDSALYLCASSLTYGQPTEAFFGQGTRLTVV.

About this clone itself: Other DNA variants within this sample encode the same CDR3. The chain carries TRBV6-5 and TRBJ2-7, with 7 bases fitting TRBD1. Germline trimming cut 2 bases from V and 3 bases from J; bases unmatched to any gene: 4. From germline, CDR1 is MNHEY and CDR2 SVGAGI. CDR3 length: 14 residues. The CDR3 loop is CASSYTRQGYEQYF. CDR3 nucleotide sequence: TGTGCCAGCAGTTACACCCGACAGGGCTACGAGCAGTACTTC.

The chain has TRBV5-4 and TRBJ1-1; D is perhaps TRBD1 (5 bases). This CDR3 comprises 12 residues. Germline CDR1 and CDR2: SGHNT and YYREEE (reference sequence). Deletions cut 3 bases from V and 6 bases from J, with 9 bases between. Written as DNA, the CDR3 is TGTGCCAGCAGCTCGGGGGGTCCTGAAGCTTTCTTT. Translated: CASSSGGPEAFF.

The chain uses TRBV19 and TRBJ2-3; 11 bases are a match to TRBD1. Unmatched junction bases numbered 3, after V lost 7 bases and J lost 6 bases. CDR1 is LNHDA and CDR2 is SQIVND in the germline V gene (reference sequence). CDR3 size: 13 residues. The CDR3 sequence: CASNGQGADTQYF. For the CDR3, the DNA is TGTGCCAGTAACGGACAGGGGGCCGATACGCAGTATTTT.

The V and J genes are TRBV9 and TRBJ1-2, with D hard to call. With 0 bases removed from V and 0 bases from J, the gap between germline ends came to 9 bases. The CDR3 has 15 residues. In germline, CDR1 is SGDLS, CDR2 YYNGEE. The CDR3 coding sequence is TGTGCCAGCAGCGTAGGAGGCAGTTCTAACTATGGCTACACCTTC. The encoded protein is CASSVGGSSNYGYTF.

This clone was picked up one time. CDR3 in amino acids: CASSPAGTIAYNEQFF. In DNA, the CDR3 is TGTGCCAGCAGCCCCGCGGGTACTATTGCGTACAATGAGCAGTTCTTC. The chain combines TRBV5-4 with TRBJ2-1; D possibly corresponds to TRBD2 (5 bases). The germline V and J ends were trimmed by 4 bases and 4 bases, with 18 bases remaining between them. Germline V gene lookup returns CDR1 SGHNT and CDR2 YYREEE (reference sequence). This CDR3 has 16 amino acids.

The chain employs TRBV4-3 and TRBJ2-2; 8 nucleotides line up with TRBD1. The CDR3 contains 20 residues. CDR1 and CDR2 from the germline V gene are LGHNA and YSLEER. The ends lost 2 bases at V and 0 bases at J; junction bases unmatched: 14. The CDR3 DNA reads TGCGCCAGCAGCCAACGAGTTTTGGCAGGGACAGGTCCGAACACCGGGGAGCTGTTTTTT. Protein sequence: CASSQRVLAGTGPNTGELFF.

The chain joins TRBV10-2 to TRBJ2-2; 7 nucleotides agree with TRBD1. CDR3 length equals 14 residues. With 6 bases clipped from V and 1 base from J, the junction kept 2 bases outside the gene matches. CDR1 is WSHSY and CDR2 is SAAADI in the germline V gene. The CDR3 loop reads CASRSGGNTGELFF. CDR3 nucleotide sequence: TGCGCCAGCAGATCAGGGGGGAACACCGGGGAGCTGTTTTTT.

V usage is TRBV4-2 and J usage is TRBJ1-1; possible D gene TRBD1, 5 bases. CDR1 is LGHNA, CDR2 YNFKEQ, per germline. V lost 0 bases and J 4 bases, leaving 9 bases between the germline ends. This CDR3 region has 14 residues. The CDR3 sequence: CASSQDAQGTEAFF. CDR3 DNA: TGTGCCAGCAGCCAAGATGCCCAGGGCACTGAAGCTTTCTTT.

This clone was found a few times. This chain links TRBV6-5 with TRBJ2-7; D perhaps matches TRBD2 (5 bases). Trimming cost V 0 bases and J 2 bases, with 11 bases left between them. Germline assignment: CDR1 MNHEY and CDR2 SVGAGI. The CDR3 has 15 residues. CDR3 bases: TGTGCCAGCAGTTACTCTTCGGGATCTACCTACGAGCAGTACTTC. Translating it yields CASSYSSGSTYEQYF.

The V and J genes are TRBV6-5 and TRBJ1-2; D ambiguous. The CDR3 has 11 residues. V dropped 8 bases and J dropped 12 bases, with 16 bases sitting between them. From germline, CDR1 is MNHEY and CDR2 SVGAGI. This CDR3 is CASAIGSLHTF. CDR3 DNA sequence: TGTGCCAGCGCCATCGGGTCCTTGCACACCTTC.

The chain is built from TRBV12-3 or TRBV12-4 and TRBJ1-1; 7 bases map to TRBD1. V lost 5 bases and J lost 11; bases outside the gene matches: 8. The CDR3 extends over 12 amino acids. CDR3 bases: TGTGCCAGCAGTGTCCGAGGGGGCCGGGCTTTCTTT. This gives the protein CASSVRGGRAFF.

The CDR3, as DNA: TGTGCCAGCAGTCTGTGGTTCCTAAGCAATCAGCCCCAGCATTTT. Translated: CASSLWFLSNQPQHF. The chain uses TRBV28 and TRBJ1-5, with D unresolved. From germline, CDR1 is MDHEN and CDR2 SYDVKM. The CDR3 sequence is 15 residues long. Trimming stripped 5 bases from V and 1 base from J, with 12 bases between.

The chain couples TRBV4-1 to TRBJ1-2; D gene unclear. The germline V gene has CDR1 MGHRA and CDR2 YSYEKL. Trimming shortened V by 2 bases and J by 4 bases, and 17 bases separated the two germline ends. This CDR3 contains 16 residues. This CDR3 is CASSQITPGETYGYTF. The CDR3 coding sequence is TGCGCCAGCAGCCAAATCACGCCCGGGGAAACCTATGGCTACACCTTC.

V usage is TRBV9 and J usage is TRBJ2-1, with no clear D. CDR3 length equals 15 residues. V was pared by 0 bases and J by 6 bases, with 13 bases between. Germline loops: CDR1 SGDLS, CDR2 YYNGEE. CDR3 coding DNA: TGTGCCAGCAGCGTAGATAGCCGTCCCTCCAATGAGCAGTTCTTC. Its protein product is CASSVDSRPSNEQFF.

CDR3 DNA: TGTGCCAGCAGCTTTGGACGGGGAGCAACTAATGAAAAACTGTTTTTT. Protein product: CASSFGRGATNEKLFF. The chain links TRBV7-8 to TRBJ1-4; no clear D gene. The length of the CDR3 is 16 residues. The germline V gene encodes CDR1 SGHVS and CDR2 FQNEAQ. The germline V and J ends were trimmed by 3 bases and 0 bases, with 11 bases remaining between them.

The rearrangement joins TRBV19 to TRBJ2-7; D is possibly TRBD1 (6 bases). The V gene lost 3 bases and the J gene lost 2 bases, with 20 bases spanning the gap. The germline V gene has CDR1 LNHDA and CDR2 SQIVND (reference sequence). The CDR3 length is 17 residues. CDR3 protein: CASSMSLFGQRPYEQYF. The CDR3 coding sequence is TGTGCCAGTAGTATGAGCCTCTTCGGACAGAGACCCTACGAGCAGTACTTC.

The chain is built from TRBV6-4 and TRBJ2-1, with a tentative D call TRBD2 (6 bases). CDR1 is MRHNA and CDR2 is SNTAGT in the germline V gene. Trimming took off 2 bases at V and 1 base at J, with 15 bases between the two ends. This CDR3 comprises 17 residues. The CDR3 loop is CASSDPAGRASYNEQFF. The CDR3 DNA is TGTGCCAGCAGTGACCCTGCGGGACGGGCTTCCTACAATGAGCAGTTCTTC.

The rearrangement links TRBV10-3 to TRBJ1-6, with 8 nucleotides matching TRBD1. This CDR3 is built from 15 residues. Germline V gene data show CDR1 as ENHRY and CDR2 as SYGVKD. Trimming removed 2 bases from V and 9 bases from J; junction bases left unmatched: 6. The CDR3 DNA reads TGTGCCATCAGTGAGCCGACAGGGGAGGGTTCACCCCTCCACTTT. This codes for CAISEPTGEGSPLHF.

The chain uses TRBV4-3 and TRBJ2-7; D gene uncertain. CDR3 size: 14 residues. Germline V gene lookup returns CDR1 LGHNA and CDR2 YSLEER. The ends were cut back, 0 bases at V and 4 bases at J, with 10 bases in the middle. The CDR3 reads CASSQERVSYEQYF. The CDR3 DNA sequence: TGCGCCAGCAGCCAAGAACGGGTTAGTTACGAGCAGTACTTC.

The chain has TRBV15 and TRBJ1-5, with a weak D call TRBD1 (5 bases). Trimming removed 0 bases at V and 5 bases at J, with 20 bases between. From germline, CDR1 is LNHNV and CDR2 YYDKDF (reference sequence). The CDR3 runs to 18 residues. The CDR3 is CATSRDGWSAGRHQPQHF. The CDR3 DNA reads TGTGCCACCAGCAGAGATGGTTGGAGTGCAGGGAGGCATCAGCCCCAGCATTTT.

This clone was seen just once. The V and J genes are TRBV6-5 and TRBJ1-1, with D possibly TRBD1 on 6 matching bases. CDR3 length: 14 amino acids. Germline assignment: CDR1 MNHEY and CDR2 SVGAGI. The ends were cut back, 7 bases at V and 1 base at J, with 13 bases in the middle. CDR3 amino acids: CASKLTGGNTEAFF. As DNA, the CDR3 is TGTGCCAGCAAGCTGACAGGTGGGAACACTGAAGCTTTCTTT.

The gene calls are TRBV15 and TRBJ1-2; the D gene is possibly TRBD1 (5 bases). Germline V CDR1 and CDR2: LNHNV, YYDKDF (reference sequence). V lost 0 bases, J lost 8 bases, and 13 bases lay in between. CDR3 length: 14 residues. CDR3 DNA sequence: TGTGCCACCAGCAGAGACAGGGTGGGGCTAGGCTACACCTTC. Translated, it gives CATSRDRVGLGYTF.